The 10 T cell receptor beta chains below all came from one sample that was sequenced in a study of blood T cells in healthy people across ages. Primers used in a second PCR of about 7 to 11 cycles were a sample-barcoded 5' primer and a J-beta primer mix. TCRdb independently ran MiXCR on the 5' RACE reads; one entry per CDR3 protein. The data show 750,000 to 1,000,000 distinct CDR3 sequences, 25% to 30% seen once. These data also formed part of another study, on T cells of mothers and their children.

The sequenced sample was blood. Receptors originate from a woman in her forties in good health.

As for this clonotype: Germline is not matched at one junction end, which may reflect a read error. The chain joins TRBV20-1 to TRBJ1-3; 9 nucleotides line up with TRBD1. CDR1 is DFQATT and CDR2 is SNEGSKA in the germline V gene (reference sequence). This CDR3 is built from 17 residues. The CDR3 DNA sequence: TGCAGTGCTAGAGAAACAGGGGGCACCTACTCTGGAGACACCATATATTTT. Amino acids: CSARETGGTYSGDTIYF.

Regarding this clonotype: A single base separates this from a much larger clone, so it may be a read error. The chain employs TRBV11-2 and TRBJ2-1, with D possibly being TRBD2 (5 bases). The CDR3 has 11 residues. Germline V gene sequence: CDR1 SGHAT, CDR2 FQNNGV. The V end lost 7 bases, the J end lost 9 bases, and 10 bases lay between the germline ends. The CDR3 DNA reads TGTGCCAGCACCCCACTAGTTGAGCAGTTCTTC. Residues: CASTPLVEQFF.

The chain links TRBV5-6 to TRBJ2-7; TRBD2 might be the D (6 bases). Germline CDR1 and CDR2: SGHDT and YYEEEE. Deletions cut 4 bases from V and 0 bases from J, with 14 bases between. CDR3 length equals 15 residues. DNA of the CDR3: TGTGCCAGCAGCCGGAGGGACTCGGCCTCCTACGAGCAGTACTTC. This translates into CASSRRDSASYEQYF.

This chain uses TRBV28 with TRBJ1-2, with D possibly TRBD1 on 6 matching bases. The CDR3 length is 15 residues. Germline CDR1 MDHEN, CDR2 SYDVKM. The germline V and J ends were trimmed by 5 bases and 4 bases, with 17 bases remaining between them. CDR3 sequence: CASSRAPSRGYGYTF. CDR3 coding DNA: TGTGCCAGCAGTCGGGCCCCCTCCAGGGGCTATGGCTACACCTTC.

The chain recombines TRBV7-2 with TRBJ2-3; TRBD2 matches 10 bases. The CDR3 runs 16 residues. The germline V gene encodes CDR1 SGHTA and CDR2 FQGNSA. Trimming cost V 5 bases and J 5 bases; bases outside gene matches: 10. In DNA form, the CDR3 reads TGTGCCAGCAGCCCATATAGCGGGGGGTTTGTAGATACGCAGTATTTT. Translating it yields CASSPYSGGFVDTQYF.

V is TRBV4-1 and J is TRBJ2-3; TRBD1 agrees at 9 bases. The germline V gene encodes CDR1 MGHRA and CDR2 YSYEKL. V shed 1 base and J 4 bases; nucleotides not matched to a gene: 9. The CDR3 covers 17 residues. CDR3 nucleotide sequence: TGCGCCAGCAGCCAAGTCTTCCGGACAGGGGTAGCAGATACGCAGTATTTT. Residues: CASSQVFRTGVADTQYF.

This clonotype was counted between two and nine times. The gene calls are TRBV25-1 and TRBJ1-2; tentative D call: TRBD1 (5 bases). Trimming cost V 4 bases and J 4 bases, with 16 bases left between them. The germline CDR1 and CDR2 sequences are MGHDK and SYGVNS. The CDR3 has 15 amino acids. The CDR3 region is CASSAQKGIGYGYTF. As DNA, the CDR3 is TGTGCCAGCAGTGCCCAGAAGGGGATTGGCTATGGCTACACCTTC.

This chain uses TRBV11-1 with TRBJ1-5; D unclear. Germline CDR1 and CDR2: SGHAT and FQDESV (reference sequence). Trimming pared 5 bases from V and 3 bases from J, leaving 11 bases between. This CDR3 is 14 amino acids long. The CDR3 is CASSPGRDNQPQHF. The CDR3 DNA reads TGTGCCAGCAGCCCTGGACGGGACAATCAGCCCCAGCATTTT.

The chain combines TRBV20-1 with TRBJ1-2, with 8 bases lining up with TRBD1. V was clipped by 6 bases and J by 0 bases; unmatched bases: 3. CDR1 DFQATT and CDR2 SNEGSKA come from the germline V gene (reference sequence). This CDR3 comprises 13 residues. The CDR3 nucleotides read TGCAGTGCCCGGACAGGGACTAACTATGGCTACACCTTC. Translating it yields CSARTGTNYGYTF.

The chain employs TRBV27 and TRBJ2-1; the match to TRBD1 covers 10 bases. CDR3 length equals 15 residues. V lost 5 bases and J lost 0; bases outside the gene matches: 1. CDR1 and CDR2 from the germline V gene are MNHEY and SMNVEV (reference sequence). CDR3 amino acids: CASSGTGDSYNEQFF. The CDR3 nucleotides read TGTGCCAGCAGTGGGACAGGGGACTCCTACAATGAGCAGTTCTTC.